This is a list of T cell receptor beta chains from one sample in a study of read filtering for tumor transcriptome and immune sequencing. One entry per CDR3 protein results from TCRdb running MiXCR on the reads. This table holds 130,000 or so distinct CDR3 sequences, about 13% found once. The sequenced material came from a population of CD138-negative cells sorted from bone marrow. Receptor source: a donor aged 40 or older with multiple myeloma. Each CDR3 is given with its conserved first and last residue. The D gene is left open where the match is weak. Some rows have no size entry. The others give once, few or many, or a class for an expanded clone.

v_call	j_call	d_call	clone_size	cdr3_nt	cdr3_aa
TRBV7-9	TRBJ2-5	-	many	TGTGCCAGCAGCCCTACGGGCGGGATGGGAGAGACCCAGTACTTC	CASSPTGGMGETQYF
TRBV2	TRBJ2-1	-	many	TGTGCCAGCAGGAGGGGGACAGCGGGAGTCCTCAATGAGCAGTTCTTC	CASRRGTAGVLNEQFF
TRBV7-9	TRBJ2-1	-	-	TGTGCCAGCAGCCTCGTCTCGGGACTGCATGACAATGAGCAGTTCTTC	CASSLVSGLHDNEQFF
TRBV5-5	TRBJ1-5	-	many	TGTGCCAGCAGCCCCAGGGAGGAGCAGCCCCAGCATTTT	CASSPREEQPQHF
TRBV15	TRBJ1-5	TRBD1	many	TGTGCCACCAGCAGCCGACAGGGGAGGACCCAGCCCCAGCATTTT	CATSSRQGRTQPQHF
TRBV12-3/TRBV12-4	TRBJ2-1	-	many	TGTGCCAGCAGTTTACCGGTAGGGAGCGATGGGCAGTTCTTC	CASSLPVGSDGQFF
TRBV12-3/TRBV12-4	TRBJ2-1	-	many	TGTGCCAGCAGTTTATGGGAGAAGCAGTTCTTC	CASSLWEKQFF
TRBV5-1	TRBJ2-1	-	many	TGCGCCAGCAGCGGGATTGATGAGCAGTTCTTC	CASSGIDEQFF
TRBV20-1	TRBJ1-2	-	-	TGCAGTGTAATCCGGGCGGTTGGCTACACCTTC	CSVIRAVGYTF
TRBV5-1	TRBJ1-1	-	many	TGCGCCAGCAGCCTGACAGCCCTGAACACTGAAGCTTTCTTT	CASSLTALNTEAFF
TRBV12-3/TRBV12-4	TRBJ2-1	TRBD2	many	TGTGCCAGCAGTCCACTAGCGGGCCCTTACAATGAGCAGTTCTTC	CASSPLAGPYNEQFF
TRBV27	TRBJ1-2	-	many	TGTGCCAGCAAGACTGGTTCCTATGGCTACACCTTC	CASKTGSYGYTF
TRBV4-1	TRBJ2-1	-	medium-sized	TGCGCCAGCAGCCCAAGTGGGGGCAATCCGTACAATGAGCAGTTCTTC	CASSPSGGNPYNEQFF
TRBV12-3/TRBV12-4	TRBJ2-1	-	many	TGTGCCAGCAGTTTATCTGAGGATGAGCAGTTCTTC	CASSLSEDEQFF
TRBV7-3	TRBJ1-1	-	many	TGTGCCAGCAGCTTAGATATCGGGGGCACTGAAGCTTTCTTT	CASSLDIGGTEAFF
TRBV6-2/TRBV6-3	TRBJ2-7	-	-	TGTGCCAGCGGCCCACTAAGAGCAGGAACCTACGAGCAGTACTTC	CASGPLRAGTYEQYF
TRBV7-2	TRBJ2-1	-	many	TGTGCCAGCAGCTTAGGACCCCCCACTGGTCGGCAGTTCTTC	CASSLGPPTGRQFF
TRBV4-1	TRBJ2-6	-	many	TGCGCCAGCAGCCAGATCGACATGGGATTCTCTGGGGCCAACGTCCTGACTTTC	CASSQIDMGFSGANVLTF
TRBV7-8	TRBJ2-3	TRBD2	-	TGTGCCAGCAGCGCAAGACTAGCGGGGGGCACAGATACGCAGTATTTT	CASSARLAGGTDTQYF
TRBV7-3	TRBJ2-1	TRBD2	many	TGTGCCAGCAGCTTAACGCCCCTTTTAGCGGGAGGATCCAATGAGCAGTTCTTC	CASSLTPLLAGGSNEQFF
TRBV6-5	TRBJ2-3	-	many	TGTGCCAGCGCTCGGCGGGGCACAGATACGCAGTATTTT	CASARRGTDTQYF
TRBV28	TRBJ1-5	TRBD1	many	TGTGCCAGCAGTTTATCGGGACAGGGGGATCAGCCCCAGCATTTT	CASSLSGQGDQPQHF
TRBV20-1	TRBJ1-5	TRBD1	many	TGCAGTGCTAGAGGCAGAACAGGGGATCAGCCCCAGCATTTT	CSARGRTGDQPQHF